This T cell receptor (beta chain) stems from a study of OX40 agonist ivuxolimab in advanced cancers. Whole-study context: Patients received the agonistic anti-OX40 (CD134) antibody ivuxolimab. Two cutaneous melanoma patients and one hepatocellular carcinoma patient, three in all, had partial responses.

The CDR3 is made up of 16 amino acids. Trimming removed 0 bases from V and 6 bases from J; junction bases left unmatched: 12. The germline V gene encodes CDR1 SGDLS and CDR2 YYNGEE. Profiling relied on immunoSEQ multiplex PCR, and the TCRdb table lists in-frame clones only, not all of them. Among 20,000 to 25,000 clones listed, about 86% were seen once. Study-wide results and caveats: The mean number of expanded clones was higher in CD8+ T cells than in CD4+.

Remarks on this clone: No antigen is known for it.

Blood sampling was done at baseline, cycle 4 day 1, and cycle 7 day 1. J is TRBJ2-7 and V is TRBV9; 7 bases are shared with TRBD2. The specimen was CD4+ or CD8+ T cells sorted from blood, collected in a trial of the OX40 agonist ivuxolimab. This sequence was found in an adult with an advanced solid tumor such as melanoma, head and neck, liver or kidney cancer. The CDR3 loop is CASSVDSGGSFAEQYF. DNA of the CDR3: TGTGCCAGCAGCGTAGACTCGGGCGGGAGTTTTGCCGAGCAGTACTTC.